This TCR beta chain was captured in a study of cytomegalovirus exposure and HLA in healthy donors. Findings and limits, study-wide: About 87% or about 30% of the time was how often most TCR beta V segments were productive, according to an earlier analysis.

Use of 60 Vbeta and 13 Jbeta primers characterized the PCR. Repertoires were generated with immunoSEQ multiplex PCR, while TCRdb's copy carries only in-frame clones and drops some. The sample lists roughly 160,000 clones, approximately 84% seen once, with about 2.5% in the top ten. Concerning this clone: Antigen specificity is unknown.

Germline CDR1 and CDR2: SEHNR and FQNEAQ (reference sequence). Trimming at V came to 5 bases and at J to 0 bases, leaving 9 bases not matched to a gene. This CDR3 region has 16 residues. The J gene is TRBJ1-1, the V gene TRBV7-9, with 7 bases lining up with TRBD1. The sequence derives from a man under 40 in good health and CMV-seropositive. Sequenced material: PBMCs. CDR3 in DNA: TGTGCCAGCAGCGTAAGACAGGGTTTGGTGAACACTGAAGCTTTCTTT. Its protein is CASSVRQGLVNTEAFF.